This TCR beta chain was identified during a study of blood T cell repertoires in COVID-19. Overall study: Whether acute or convalescent, the COVID-19 samples came from the United States, Italy and Spain. Nucleic acid was either cDNA or gDNA, and it came from T cells, B-cell-depleted T cells, or PBMCs.

The authors' processing: Estimates of nucleated cell counts were drawn from the amplification of reference gene primers. This table comes from immunoSEQ multiplex PCR, and its TCRdb copy is limited to in-frame clones, with some not included. Clonal size and the V and J genes are those of that table, whereas D and trimming came from the DNA. The sample shows approximately 150,000 clones, approximately 81% of them seen only once. Germline V gives CDR1 LGHDT, CDR2 YNNKEL (reference sequence). The CDR3 has 15 amino acids. V lost 4 bases to trimming and J lost 2 bases; unmatched junction nucleotides: 7. Material: peripheral blood. This clonotype was obtained from a man aged 55-75 years with acute or convalescent COVID-19. V usage is TRBV3-1 (or the pseudogene TRBV3-2) and J usage is TRBJ2-7, with TRBD2 identical over 8 bases. DNA for the CDR3: TGTGCCAGCAGCCTCGGGCGGGGGGTGACCTACGAGCAGTACTTC. Its protein product is CASSLGRGVTYEQYF.